The 23 T cell receptor beta chains below all came from one sample that was sequenced in a study of read filtering for tumor transcriptome and immune sequencing. Molecular barcoded adaptors covering alpha/delta and beta/gamma chains were used on 400 to 450 ng RNA. TCRdb re-called the reads with MiXCR, one entry per CDR3 protein. This sample has 46,000 or so distinct CDR3 sequences, with roughly 18% found just once. The sample was a population of CD138-negative cells sorted from bone marrow. Receptor source: a donor at least 40 years old with multiple myeloma.

The genes are TRBV5-1 and TRBJ2-7, with D tentatively TRBD1 (6 bases). Germline V gene data show CDR1 as SGHRS and CDR2 as YFSETQ. CDR3 length: 16 amino acids. The germline V and J ends were trimmed by 6 bases and 0 bases, with 19 bases remaining between them. DNA for the CDR3: TGCGCCAGCATCCGGACTCGGACAGAGTTCTCCTACGAGCAGTACTTC. This codes for CASIRTRTEFSYEQYF. Variable domain in full (rest from reference TRBV5-1 and TRBJ2-7): KAGVTQTPRYLIKTRGQQVTLSCSPISGHRSVSWYQQTPGQGLQFLFEYFSETQRNKGNFPGRFSGRQFSNSRSEMNVSTLELGDSALYLCASIRTRTEFSYEQYFGPGTRLTVT.

There are many counts of this clonotype. The V and J genes are TRBV20-1 and TRBJ2-1, with TRBD2 identical over 8 bases. The CDR3 spans 12 residues. V was pared by 5 bases and J by 4 bases, with 1 base of the junction left unmatched. From germline, CDR1 is DFQATT and CDR2 SNEGSKA (reference sequence). CDR3: CSAQRGYNEQFF. CDR3 bases: TGCAGTGCTCAGCGGGGGTACAATGAGCAGTTCTTC.

A word on this clonotype: Just one base apart from a much larger clone, this may be a read error. The V gene is TRBV5-6, the J gene TRBJ2-1; D is possibly TRBD1 or TRBD2 (5 bases each). The CDR3 is made up of 16 amino acids. Looked up from germline, CDR1 is SGHDT and CDR2 is YYEEEE. The CDR3: CASSRDVFSSYKEQFF. CDR3 in DNA: TGTGCCAGCAGCCGGGACGTCTTCAGCTCCTACAAAGAGCAGTTCTTC.

This clonotype was found once. Possible read error: a much larger clone is one base away. The chain couples TRBV10-2 to TRBJ2-3; 12 bases are shared with TRBD2. The CDR3 loop spans 16 amino acids. Germline values: CDR1 WSHSY, CDR2 SAAADI. The CDR3: CASSEYSSGRADTRYF. CDR3 DNA: TGCGCCAGCAGTGAGTACTCTAGCGGGAGGGCAGATACGCGGTATTTT.

This clonotype occurred many times. The rearrangement uses TRBV20-1 and TRBJ2-5, with 8 bases lining up with TRBD2. The germline gives CDR1 DFQATT, CDR2 SNEGSKA (reference sequence). J gave up 1 base and V 5 bases, and 6 bases lay outside the gene matches. There are 14 residues in the CDR3. In DNA form, the CDR3 reads TGCAGTGCTTATCTAGCGGGCCCCCAAGAGACCCAGTACTTC. Translating it yields CSAYLAGPQETQYF.

This clonotype has at least ten counts. V usage is TRBV29-1 and J usage is TRBJ1-2; TRBD1 matches at 9 bases. Germline values: CDR1 SQVTM, CDR2 ANQGSEA. V gave up 6 bases and J gave up 4 bases; unmatched junction bases: 9. The CDR3 is 14 residues long. The CDR3 region is CSVSNRGRIYGYTF. The CDR3 DNA reads TGCAGCGTCTCCAACAGGGGGCGGATCTATGGCTACACCTTC.

In this sample, this clonotype turned up once. An end of the junction differs from the germline gene, which may be a read error. The rearrangement joins TRBV20-1 to TRBJ2-1, with a weak D call TRBD1 (7 bases). This CDR3 has 14 amino acids. CDR1 and CDR2 (germline): DFQATT, SNEGSKA (reference sequence). The CDR3 nucleotides read TGCAGTTCAGGGGGGAGTCTGAATTACAATGAGCTGCTCTTC. This codes for CSSGGSLNYNELLF.

This clonotype was observed many times. The J gene is TRBJ2-5, the V gene TRBV18; the D is unclear. The length of the CDR3 is 13 residues. V was pared by 3 bases and J by 5 bases, with 10 bases between. Per the germline V gene, CDR1 is KGHSH and CDR2 is LQKENI. DNA for the CDR3: TGTGCCAGCTCACCCCCTACCCAGGAGACCCAGTACTTC. As protein: CASSPPTQETQYF.

This clonotype was seen at least ten times. This chain joins TRBV2 and TRBJ1-2; 9 bases match TRBD1. The CDR3 covers 14 residues. Germline values: CDR1 SNHLY, CDR2 FYNNEI. V dropped 7 bases and J dropped 5; count of bases not matched to a gene: 8. In DNA form, the CDR3 reads TGTGCCAGCACCTACGGACAGGGGAGATATGGCTACACCTTC. Its protein is CASTYGQGRYGYTF.

This clonotype was seen many times. The chain recombines TRBV20-1 with TRBJ2-7, with a possible D match to TRBD2 (7 bases). The CDR3 loop spans 13 amino acids. V was clipped by 6 bases and J by 2 bases, with 14 bases between them. Germline CDR1 reads DFQATT; CDR2 reads SNEGSKA (reference sequence). Written as DNA, the CDR3 is TGCAGTGCAGAGGGGGGGCGAACCTACGAGCAGTACTTC. Its protein product is CSAEGGRTYEQYF.

This clonotype was picked up many times. CDR3 region: CASTLSGRGGNEQFF. CDR3 sequence (DNA): TGTGCCAGCACCCTTAGCGGGAGGGGGGGCAATGAGCAGTTCTTC. The chain carries TRBV12-3 or TRBV12-4 and TRBJ2-1, with 11 bases lining up with TRBD2. There are 15 residues in the CDR3. V shed 7 bases, J shed 6 bases, and the junction held 8 bases outside the gene matches.

This clonotype was seen at least ten times. V gene TRBV6-6 combines with J gene TRBJ2-7; tentatively, D is TRBD1 or TRBD2 (5 bases each). Trimming pared 8 bases from V and 0 bases from J, leaving 23 bases between. This CDR3 has 17 amino acids. Germline V gene data show CDR1 as MNHNY and CDR2 as SVGAGI (reference sequence). Written as DNA, the CDR3 is TGTGCCAGCCAACTGAACCTTCAGGGACCCTACTCCTACGAGCAGTACTTC. It yields the protein CASQLNLQGPYSYEQYF.

The table lists this clonotype with many counts. The chain links TRBV20-1 to TRBJ2-7; D gene ambiguous. Germline values: CDR1 DFQATT, CDR2 SNEGSKA (reference sequence). Trimming stripped 5 bases from V and 3 bases from J, with 20 bases between. The length of the CDR3 is 15 residues. The CDR3 bases are TGCAGTGCTCCCCCCCCGCCGCCGCTCCGCTACGAGCAGTACTTC. This sequence encodes CSAPPPPPLRYEQYF.

V gene TRBV6-6 combines with J gene TRBJ2-3; D unclear. CDR1 and CDR2 (germline): MNHNY, SVGAGI (reference sequence). This CDR3 has 17 amino acids. Trimming pared 5 bases from V and 4 bases from J, leaving 22 bases between. The CDR3 DNA reads TGTGCCAGCAGTGATTATCCCCCTCGAGTGCGCTCAGATACGCAGTATTTT. This sequence encodes CASSDYPPRVRSDTQYF.

With regard to this clonotype: With a far larger clone one base away, a read error is the likely cause. V and J are TRBV12-3 or TRBV12-4 and TRBJ2-1, with D perhaps being TRBD1 or TRBD2 (7 bases each). With 5 bases removed from V and 9 bases from J, the gap between germline ends came to 20 bases. The CDR3 length is 15 residues. CDR3 in amino acids: CASSPGSRGDSEQFF. In nucleotides, the CDR3 is TGTGCCAGCAGTCCCGGGTCTCGGGGGGACAGTGAGCAGTTCTTC.

This clonotype was detected ten times or more. The rearrangement joins TRBV5-1 to TRBJ2-3; 8 nucleotides align to TRBD2. V lost 0 bases to trimming and J lost 1 base; unmatched junction nucleotides: 10. Germline CDR1 reads SGHRS; CDR2 reads YFSETQ. The CDR3 has 18 amino acids. CDR3 bases: TGCGCCAGCAGCTTGGGACAAGGAGCGGGGGCCCGCACAGATACGCAGTATTTT. This codes for CASSLGQGAGARTDTQYF.

There are many counts of this clonotype. The CDR3 sequence: CASTFGGSLETQYF. The CDR3 nucleotides are TGTGCCAGCACCTTCGGGGGGTCGCTAGAGACCCAGTACTTC. The chain uses TRBV7-8 and TRBJ2-5, with 7 bases lining up with TRBD2. The ends lost 7 bases at V and 4 bases at J; junction bases unmatched: 9. CDR3 length: 14 residues. Germline CDR1 is SGHVS and CDR2 is FQNEAQ.

Concerning this clonotype: This is likely an artifact of a read error, given a far larger clone one base away. Since no conserved phenylalanine or tryptophan closes the CDR3, a read error is the likely cause. The chain combines TRBV4-1 with TRBJ2-1; no reliable D call. Per germline, CDR1 MGHRA and CDR2 YSYEKL. This CDR3 has 15 amino acids. Between the trimmed V and J ends, which lost 0 bases and 5 bases, there was a span of 11 bases. CDR3 DNA: TGCGCCAGCAGCCAAGACATCAGTGACAACAATGAGCAGTTCCTC. Its protein is CASSQDISDNNEQFL.

This clonotype was seen ten or more times. The rearrangement links TRBV28 to TRBJ2-6; D gene unclear. The germline V and J ends were trimmed by 2 bases and 5 bases, with 10 bases remaining between them. CDR1 and CDR2 from the germline V gene are MDHEN and SYDVKM. CDR3 length: 15 amino acids. The CDR3 here is CASSLIFGRANVLTF. As DNA, the CDR3 is TGTGCCAGCAGTTTAATCTTCGGCCGGGCCAACGTCCTGACTTTC.

Of note for this clonotype: A much larger clone differs by one base, so this may be a read error. The V and J genes are TRBV20-1 and TRBJ2-1; D not certain. From germline, CDR1 is DFQATT and CDR2 SNEGSKA (reference sequence). The V end lost 3 bases, the J end lost 8 bases, and 11 bases lay between the germline ends. There are 12 residues in the CDR3. CDR3 protein: CSARSVNDEQFF. The DNA of the CDR3 is TGCAGTGCTAGGTCAGTTAACGATGAGCAGTTCTTC.

There are many counts of this clonotype. The V call is TRBV6-2 or TRBV6-3, the J call TRBJ2-1, with 10 bases matching TRBD2. The CDR3 runs to 14 residues. Germline CDR1 MNHEY, CDR2 SVGEGT. With V trimmed by 7 bases and J by 8 bases, 8 bases remained unmatched. In DNA, the CDR3 is TGTGCCAGCAAACCTAGCGGGAGAGGGGATGAGCAGTTCTTC. Translating it yields CASKPSGRGDEQFF.

This clonotype was counted ten times or more. The V and J genes are TRBV5-1 and TRBJ2-5, with a weak D call TRBD2 (7 bases). Germline assignment: CDR1 SGHRS and CDR2 YFSETQ. CDR3 length equals 14 residues. The V end lost 2 bases, the J end lost 5 bases, and 13 bases lay between the germline ends. The CDR3 spells CASSFGGARETQYF. The DNA for the CDR3 is TGCGCCAGCAGCTTTGGGGGGGCCCGTGAGACCCAGTACTTC.

A note on this clonotype: Without the conserved terminal phenylalanine or tryptophan, this CDR3 likely stems from a read error. CDR3 protein: CSAWLAGTQYL. CDR3 bases: TGCAGTGCATGGCTGGCTGGTACGCAGTATTTA. V gene TRBV20-1 combines with J gene TRBJ2-3; D remains unclear. V dropped 6 bases and J dropped 8 bases, with 12 bases sitting between them. The V gene's germline CDR1 is DFQATT and CDR2 SNEGSKA (reference sequence). CDR3 size: 11 residues.